This is a list of T cell receptor beta chains from one sample in a study of blood T cell repertoires in COVID-19. Measured with immunoSEQ multiplex PCR; TCRdb has only the in-frame clones, and not every one. The table lists about 140,000 clones, around 89% of them singletons. What was sequenced was peripheral blood. All receptors derive from a human donor with COVID-19, enrolled during active disease. The donor label of this sample is uncertain. Both conserved end residues are part of each CDR3. D genes are given only for firm matches. Only part of the rows carry a size: once, few, many, or a class if the clone is expanded.

cdr3_nt: TGTGCCAGTAGTATCGGACAGGGAGCGACACGGGAGCAGTACTTC; cdr3_aa: CASSIGQGATREQYF; j_call: TRBJ2-7; clone_size: -; d_call: TRBD1; v_call: TRBV19
cdr3_nt: TGTGCCAGCAGCCGGGGGGCAGGAACAGATACGCAGTATTTT; cdr3_aa: CASSRGAGTDTQYF; j_call: TRBJ2-3; clone_size: -; d_call: -; v_call: TRBV7-3
cdr3_nt: TGTGCCACCAGTGACCGGACAGGGTCTGGGAATGAGCAGTTCTTC; cdr3_aa: CATSDRTGSGNEQFF; j_call: TRBJ2-1; clone_size: -; d_call: TRBD1; v_call: TRBV24-1
cdr3_nt: TGTGCCAGCAGCTTCAGGGGTGAAAAACTGTTTTTT; cdr3_aa: CASSFRGEKLFF; j_call: TRBJ1-4; clone_size: -; d_call: -; v_call: TRBV11-2
cdr3_nt: TGTGCCTTGCTCTCTCCCGGGGATGAGCAGTTCTTC; cdr3_aa: CALLSPGDEQFF; j_call: TRBJ2-1; clone_size: -; d_call: -; v_call: TRBV27
cdr3_nt: TGCGCCAGCAGCCAAGGCCCAGGGGAAGGCTACACCTTC; cdr3_aa: CASSQGPGEGYTF; j_call: TRBJ1-2; clone_size: -; d_call: -; v_call: TRBV4-1
cdr3_nt: TGCGCCAGCAGACGCGGGGGGCGACCGTACGAGCAGTACTTC; cdr3_aa: CASRRGGRPYEQYF; j_call: TRBJ2-7; clone_size: -; d_call: TRBD2; v_call: TRBV5-1
cdr3_nt: TGTGCCAGCAGCACCGGGACAGGGGGCTGGTCACCCCTCCACTTT; cdr3_aa: CASSTGTGGWSPLHF; j_call: TRBJ1-6; clone_size: -; d_call: TRBD1; v_call: TRBV6-2/TRBV6-3
cdr3_nt: TGTGCCAGCAGCCTTAACCAGGAAGCAAAACTGTTTTTT; cdr3_aa: CASSLNQEAKLFF; j_call: TRBJ1-4; clone_size: -; d_call: -; v_call: TRBV11-2
cdr3_nt: TGTGCCAGCAGTTCCTGGACAGGGGGCGATGAGCAGTTCTTC; cdr3_aa: CASSSWTGGDEQFF; j_call: TRBJ2-1; clone_size: -; d_call: TRBD1; v_call: TRBV27
cdr3_nt: TGTGCCAGCAGCTTGGGTACAGGGGGCGCCTACACCTTC; cdr3_aa: CASSLGTGGAYTF; j_call: TRBJ1-2; clone_size: -; d_call: TRBD1; v_call: TRBV5-4
cdr3_nt: TGTGCCAGCACTGGACAGGTGGATAGTTCACCCCTCCACTTT; cdr3_aa: CASTGQVDSSPLHF; j_call: TRBJ1-6; clone_size: -; d_call: TRBD1; v_call: TRBV2
cdr3_nt: TGCGCCAGCAGCTTGATGGGCGCGGGCAACTCTGGAAACACCATATATTTT; cdr3_aa: CASSLMGAGNSGNTIYF; j_call: TRBJ1-3; clone_size: -; d_call: -; v_call: TRBV5-1
cdr3_nt: TGTGCCAGCAGCCAAGATACTAGCGGGGGTGACCAGTTCTTC; cdr3_aa: CASSQDTSGGDQFF; j_call: TRBJ2-1; clone_size: -; d_call: TRBD2; v_call: TRBV3-1/TRBV3-2
cdr3_nt: TGTGCCAGCAGTGATCAGGGGGCTATTGACACTGAAGCTTTCTTT; cdr3_aa: CASSDQGAIDTEAFF; j_call: TRBJ1-1; clone_size: -; d_call: TRBD1; v_call: TRBV6-1
cdr3_nt: TGTGCCAGCAGCTTAAGTTTTAACAGGGGGACAGATACGCAGTATTTT; cdr3_aa: CASSLSFNRGTDTQYF; j_call: TRBJ2-3; clone_size: -; d_call: TRBD1; v_call: TRBV7-9
cdr3_nt: TGTGCCAGCAGCGAGCGGGGGTACCCCTCCTACAATGAGCAGTTCTTC; cdr3_aa: CASSERGYPSYNEQFF; j_call: TRBJ2-1; clone_size: -; d_call: TRBD2; v_call: TRBV3-1/TRBV3-2
cdr3_nt: TGTGCCAGCACCGACGGGAGGGGTGAGCAGTTCTTC; cdr3_aa: CASTDGRGEQFF; j_call: TRBJ2-1; clone_size: -; d_call: TRBD2; v_call: TRBV28
cdr3_nt: TGTGCCAGTAGTACACCCCCCACCTCGGGAGAGGAGACCCAGTACTTC; cdr3_aa: CASSTPPTSGEETQYF; j_call: TRBJ2-5; clone_size: -; d_call: -; v_call: TRBV19
cdr3_nt: TGTGCCAGCAGCCCGAGCGGGGGATCGGAGACCCAGTACTTC; cdr3_aa: CASSPSGGSETQYF; j_call: TRBJ2-5; clone_size: once; d_call: TRBD2; v_call: TRBV7-7
cdr3_nt: TGTGCCAGCAGCCGGGACACGAACACCGGGGAGCTGTTTTTT; cdr3_aa: CASSRDTNTGELFF; j_call: TRBJ2-2; clone_size: -; d_call: -; v_call: TRBV2
cdr3_nt: TGCAGCGTCATGGGGCAGGGCTACGAGCAGTACTTC; cdr3_aa: CSVMGQGYEQYF; j_call: TRBJ2-7; clone_size: -; d_call: -; v_call: TRBV29-1
cdr3_nt: TGCGCCAGCAGTCGGAGACCGGGACTAGATGTTAATGAGCAGTTCTTC; cdr3_aa: CASSRRPGLDVNEQFF; j_call: TRBJ2-1; clone_size: -; d_call: TRBD2; v_call: TRBV10-1
cdr3_nt: TGTGCCAGCAGCTTAGGGGTCTCGGGACTAGTGACAGATACGCAGTATTTT; cdr3_aa: CASSLGVSGLVTDTQYF; j_call: TRBJ2-3; clone_size: -; d_call: TRBD2; v_call: TRBV11-2
cdr3_nt: TGCGCCAGCAGTCCCAGCGGGACAGGGGGCAGGTATGAGCAGTTCTTC; cdr3_aa: CASSPSGTGGRYEQFF; j_call: TRBJ2-1; clone_size: -; d_call: TRBD1; v_call: TRBV10-1
cdr3_nt: TGTGCCAGCAAAACCGGGACAGGGGGGACCGGGGAGCTGTTTTTT; cdr3_aa: CASKTGTGGTGELFF; j_call: TRBJ2-2; clone_size: once; d_call: TRBD1; v_call: TRBV7-9
cdr3_nt: TGTGCAAGTCGCTTACGGTTTTGGGGAGTCGGGTACGAGCAGTACTTC; cdr3_aa: CASRLRFWGVGYEQYF; j_call: TRBJ2-7; clone_size: -; d_call: -; v_call: TRBV12-2
cdr3_nt: TGCGCCAGCAGCCGGATCCCCACGGGAGGTTACGAGCAGTACTTC; cdr3_aa: CASSRIPTGGYEQYF; j_call: TRBJ2-7; clone_size: few; d_call: TRBD2; v_call: TRBV5-1
cdr3_nt: TGTGCCAGCAGTTCCACCGGGACAGCTCCCACTGAAGCTTTCTTT; cdr3_aa: CASSSTGTAPTEAFF; j_call: TRBJ1-1; clone_size: -; d_call: TRBD1; v_call: TRBV6-5
cdr3_nt: TGTGCCAGCAGCCAAGAGATGAGGCGAGGCACTGAAGCTTTCTTT; cdr3_aa: CASSQEMRRGTEAFF; j_call: TRBJ1-1; clone_size: -; d_call: -; v_call: TRBV4-2
cdr3_nt: TGTGCCAGCAGTTTTATGGGGACAGGCAATAATTCACCCCTCCACTTT; cdr3_aa: CASSFMGTGNNSPLHF; j_call: TRBJ1-6; clone_size: -; d_call: TRBD1; v_call: TRBV27
cdr3_nt: TGTGCCAGTAGTTCCCTGGAGGCAGGGGAGGGCGAGCAGTACTTC; cdr3_aa: CASSSLEAGEGEQYF; j_call: TRBJ2-7; clone_size: once; d_call: -; v_call: TRBV19
cdr3_nt: TGTGCCAGCAGCCAAGATCTAACGAGGGACGAGCAGTACTTC; cdr3_aa: CASSQDLTRDEQYF; j_call: TRBJ2-7; clone_size: -; d_call: -; v_call: TRBV3-1/TRBV3-2
cdr3_nt: TGCGCCAGCAGCTCGGGACAGGGGATTTATGGCTACACCTTC; cdr3_aa: CASSSGQGIYGYTF; j_call: TRBJ1-2; clone_size: -; d_call: TRBD1; v_call: TRBV5-1
cdr3_nt: TGTGCCAGCAGCGCCTTTGGGAGCGGTTACCAAAATGAGCAGTTCTTC; cdr3_aa: CASSAFGSGYQNEQFF; j_call: TRBJ2-1; clone_size: -; d_call: -; v_call: TRBV9
cdr3_nt: TGTGCCAGCAGCTTAGAGGGTCAGCGGGGGACCCAGTACTTC; cdr3_aa: CASSLEGQRGTQYF; j_call: TRBJ2-5; clone_size: -; d_call: TRBD2; v_call: TRBV7-2
cdr3_nt: TGTGCCAGCAGCCCGCGGGAGGCAGTCTCCTACGAGCAGTACTTC; cdr3_aa: CASSPREAVSYEQYF; j_call: TRBJ2-7; clone_size: once; d_call: TRBD2; v_call: TRBV3-1/TRBV3-2
cdr3_nt: TGTGCCAGCAGTGGGAGTACCGGGATCTGGGGGGATAACACTGAAGCTTTCTTT; cdr3_aa: CASSGSTGIWGDNTEAFF; j_call: TRBJ1-1; clone_size: -; d_call: -; v_call: TRBV6-1
cdr3_nt: TGCGCCAGCAGCTCGTCCTACGAGCAGTACTTC; cdr3_aa: CASSSSYEQYF; j_call: TRBJ2-7; clone_size: few; d_call: -; v_call: TRBV5-1
cdr3_nt: TGTGCCAGCAGCTTAGGGGACAGGGGTATCCAGCCCCAGCATTTT; cdr3_aa: CASSLGDRGIQPQHF; j_call: TRBJ1-5; clone_size: -; d_call: TRBD1; v_call: TRBV7-6
cdr3_nt: TGTGCCAGCAGCTTCCGGGACAGAGGCTACAATGAGCAGTTCTTC; cdr3_aa: CASSFRDRGYNEQFF; j_call: TRBJ2-1; clone_size: -; d_call: TRBD1; v_call: TRBV5-6
cdr3_nt: TGTGCCAGCAGCTTGGGGGGTCTAGCGGTTCCCGATACGCAGTATTTT; cdr3_aa: CASSLGGLAVPDTQYF; j_call: TRBJ2-3; clone_size: -; d_call: TRBD2; v_call: TRBV9